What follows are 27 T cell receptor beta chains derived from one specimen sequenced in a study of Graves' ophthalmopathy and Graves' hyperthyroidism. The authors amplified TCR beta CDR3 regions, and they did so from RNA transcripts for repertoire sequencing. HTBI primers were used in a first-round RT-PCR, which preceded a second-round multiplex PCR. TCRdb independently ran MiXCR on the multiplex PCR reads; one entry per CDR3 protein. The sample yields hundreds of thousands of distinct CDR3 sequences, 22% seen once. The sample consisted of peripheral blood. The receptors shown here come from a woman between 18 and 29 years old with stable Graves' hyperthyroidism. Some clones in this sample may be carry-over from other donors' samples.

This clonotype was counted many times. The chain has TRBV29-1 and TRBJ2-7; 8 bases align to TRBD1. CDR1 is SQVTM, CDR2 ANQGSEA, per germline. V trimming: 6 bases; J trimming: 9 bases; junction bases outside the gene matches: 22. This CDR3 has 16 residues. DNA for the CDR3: TGCAGCGTAGGGGCCCCCGAGTGGACAGGGTATATCATGCAGTACTTC. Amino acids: CSVGAPEWTGYIMQYF.

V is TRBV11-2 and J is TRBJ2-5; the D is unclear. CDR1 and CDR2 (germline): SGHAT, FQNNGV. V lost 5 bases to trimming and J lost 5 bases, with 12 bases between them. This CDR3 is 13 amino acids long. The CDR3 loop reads CASSPQTTETQYF. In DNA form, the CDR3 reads TGTGCCAGCAGCCCTCAAACAACGGAGACCCAGTACTTC.

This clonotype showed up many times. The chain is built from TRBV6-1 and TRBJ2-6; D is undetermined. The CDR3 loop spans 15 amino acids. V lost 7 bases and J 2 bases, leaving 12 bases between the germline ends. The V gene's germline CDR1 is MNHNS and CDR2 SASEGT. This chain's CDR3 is CASTRVDAGANVLTF. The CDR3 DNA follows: TGTGCCAGCACCCGAGTCGACGCTGGGGCCAACGTCCTGACTTTC.

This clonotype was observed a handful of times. The CDR3, as DNA: TGTGCCAGCCCCCGTGGGGGGAGACAATGGGAGCAGTACTTC. This translates into CASPRGGRQWEQYF. This chain joins TRBV5-5 and TRBJ2-7; possibly TRBD2 for D (6 bases). The V gene lost 7 bases and the J gene lost 7 bases, with 21 bases spanning the gap. In germline, CDR1 is SGHKS, CDR2 YYEKEE (reference sequence). CDR3 length equals 14 residues.

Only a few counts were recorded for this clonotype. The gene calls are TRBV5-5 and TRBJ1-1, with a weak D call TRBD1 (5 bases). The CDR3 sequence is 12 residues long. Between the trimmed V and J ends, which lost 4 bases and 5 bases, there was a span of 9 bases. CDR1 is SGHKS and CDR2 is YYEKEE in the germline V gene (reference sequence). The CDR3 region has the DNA TGTGCCAGCAGCGCAGGGTGGACTGAAGCTTTCTTT. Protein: CASSAGWTEAFF.

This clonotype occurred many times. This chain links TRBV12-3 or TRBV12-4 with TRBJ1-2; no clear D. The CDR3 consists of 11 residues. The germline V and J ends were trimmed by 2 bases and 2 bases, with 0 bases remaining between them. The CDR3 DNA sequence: TGTGCCAGCAGTTTAAACTATGGCTACACCTTC. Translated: CASSLNYGYTF.

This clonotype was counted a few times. CDR3 amino acids: CASSPYLGVLGTEAFF. CDR3 bases: TGTGCCAGTAGCCCCTATCTGGGGGTTTTAGGGACTGAAGCTTTCTTT. The chain uses TRBV19 and TRBJ1-1, with D tentatively TRBD1 (5 bases). The CDR3 has 16 residues. With 6 bases removed from V and 5 bases from J, the gap between germline ends came to 22 bases. Looked up from germline, CDR1 is LNHDA and CDR2 is SQIVND (reference sequence).

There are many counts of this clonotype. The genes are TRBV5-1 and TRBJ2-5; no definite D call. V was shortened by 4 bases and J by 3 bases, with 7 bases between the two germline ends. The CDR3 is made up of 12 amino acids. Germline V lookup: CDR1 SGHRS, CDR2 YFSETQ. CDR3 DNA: TGCGCCAGCAGCCCGGAGAAAGAGACCCAGTACTTC. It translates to CASSPEKETQYF.

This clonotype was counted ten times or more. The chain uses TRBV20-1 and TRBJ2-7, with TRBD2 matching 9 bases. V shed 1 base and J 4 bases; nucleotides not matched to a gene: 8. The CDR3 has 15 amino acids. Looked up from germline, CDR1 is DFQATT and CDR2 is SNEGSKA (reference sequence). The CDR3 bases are TGCAGTGCTAGAGGCGGGACTAGCAGTCCGTACGAGCAGTACTTC. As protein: CSARGGTSSPYEQYF.

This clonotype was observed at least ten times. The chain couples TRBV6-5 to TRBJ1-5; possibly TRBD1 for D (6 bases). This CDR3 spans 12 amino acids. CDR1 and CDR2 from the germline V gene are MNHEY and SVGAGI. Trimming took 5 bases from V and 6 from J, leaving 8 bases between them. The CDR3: CASSTGRQPQHF. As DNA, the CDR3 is TGTGCCAGCAGTACAGGGCGTCAGCCCCAGCATTTT.

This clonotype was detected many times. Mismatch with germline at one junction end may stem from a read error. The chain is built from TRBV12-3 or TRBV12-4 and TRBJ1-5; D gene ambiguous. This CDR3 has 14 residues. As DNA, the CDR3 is TGTGCCAGCAGTTTAGGTGGGAGCAATCGGCCCCAGCATTTT. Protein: CASSLGGSNRPQHF.

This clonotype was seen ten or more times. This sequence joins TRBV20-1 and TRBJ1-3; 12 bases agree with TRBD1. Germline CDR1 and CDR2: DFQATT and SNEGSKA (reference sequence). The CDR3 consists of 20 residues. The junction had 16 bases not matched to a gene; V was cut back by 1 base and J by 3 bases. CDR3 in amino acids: CSARGPTRRDRGRIGNTIYF. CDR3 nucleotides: TGCAGTGCTAGAGGACCTACACGCCGGGACAGGGGGCGGATTGGAAACACCATATATTTT.

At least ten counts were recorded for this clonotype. CDR3 in DNA: TGTGCCAGCACCGGGACAGGGGCGCCTCTCAATCAGCCCCAGCATTTT. Translated: CASTGTGAPLNQPQHF. The chain employs TRBV6-1 and TRBJ1-5, with 10 bases lining up with TRBD1. V lost 7 bases and J lost 3; bases outside the gene matches: 9. The CDR3 extends over 16 amino acids. CDR1 is MNHNS and CDR2 is SASEGT in the germline V gene.

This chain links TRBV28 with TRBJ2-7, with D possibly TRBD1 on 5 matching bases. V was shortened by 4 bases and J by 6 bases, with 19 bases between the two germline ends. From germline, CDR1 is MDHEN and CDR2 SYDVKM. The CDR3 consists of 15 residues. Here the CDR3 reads CASSSVVTVWVEQYF. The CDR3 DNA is TGTGCCAGCAGTTCGGTCGTGACAGTGTGGGTCGAGCAGTACTTC.

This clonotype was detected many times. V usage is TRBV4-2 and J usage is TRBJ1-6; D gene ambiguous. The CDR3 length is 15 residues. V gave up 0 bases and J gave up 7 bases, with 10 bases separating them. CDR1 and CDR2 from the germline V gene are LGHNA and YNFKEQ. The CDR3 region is CASSQEESRNSPLHF. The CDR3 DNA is TGTGCCAGCAGCCAAGAGGAGTCCAGGAATTCACCCCTCCACTTT.

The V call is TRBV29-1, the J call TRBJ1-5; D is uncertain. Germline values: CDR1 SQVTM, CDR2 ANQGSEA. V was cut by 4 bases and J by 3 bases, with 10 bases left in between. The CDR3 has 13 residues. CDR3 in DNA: TGCAGCGTTGTCGTGGAAAACAATCAGCCCCAGCATTTT. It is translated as CSVVVENNQPQHF.

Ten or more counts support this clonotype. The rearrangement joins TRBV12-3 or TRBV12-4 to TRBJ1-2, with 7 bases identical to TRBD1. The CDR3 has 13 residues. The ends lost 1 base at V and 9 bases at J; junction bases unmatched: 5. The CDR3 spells CASSLGQGGSYTF. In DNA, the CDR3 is TGTGCCAGCAGTTTAGGGCAGGGGGGGAGCTACACCTTC.

CDR3 nucleotides: TGTGCCAGCACCGGGGGACAGGGGTATGGCTACACCTTC. Its protein product is CASTGGQGYGYTF. This chain connects TRBV2 to TRBJ1-2; the match to TRBD1 covers 10 bases. The CDR3 is 13 amino acids. Germline V gives CDR1 SNHLY, CDR2 FYNNEI. Trimming cost V 7 bases and J 5 bases; bases outside gene matches: 4.

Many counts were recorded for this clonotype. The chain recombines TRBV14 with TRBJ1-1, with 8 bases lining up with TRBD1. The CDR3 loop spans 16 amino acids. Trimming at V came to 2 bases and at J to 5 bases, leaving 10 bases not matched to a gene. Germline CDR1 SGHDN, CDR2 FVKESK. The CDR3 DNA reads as TGTGCCAGCAGCCAATCGAGAGGACAGGGAAGGACTGAAGCTTTCTTT. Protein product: CASSQSRGQGRTEAFF.

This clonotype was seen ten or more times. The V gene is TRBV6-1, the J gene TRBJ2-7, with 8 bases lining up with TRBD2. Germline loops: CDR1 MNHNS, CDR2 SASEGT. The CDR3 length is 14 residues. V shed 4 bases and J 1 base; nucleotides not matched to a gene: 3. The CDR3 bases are TGTGCCAGCAGTGTAGCGGGGAATTCCTACGAGCAGTACTTC. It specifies CASSVAGNSYEQYF.

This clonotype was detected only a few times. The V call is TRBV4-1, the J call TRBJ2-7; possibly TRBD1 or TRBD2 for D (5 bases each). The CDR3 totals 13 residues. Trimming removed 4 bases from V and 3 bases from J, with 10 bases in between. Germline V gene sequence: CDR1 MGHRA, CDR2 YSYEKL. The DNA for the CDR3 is TGCGCCAGCAGCCGAGGGGAACTCTACGAGCAGTACTTC. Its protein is CASSRGELYEQYF.

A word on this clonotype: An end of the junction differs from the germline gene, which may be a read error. The chain's CDR3 is CTVNLLEMNTGELLF. CDR3 nucleotide sequence: TGCACCGTAAATTTACTAGAGATGAACACCGGGGAGCTGTTGTTT. The V gene is TRBV29-1, the J gene TRBJ2-2, with D maybe TRBD2 (5 bases). The CDR3 is made up of 15 amino acids. CDR1 and CDR2 (germline): SQVTM, ANQGSEA.

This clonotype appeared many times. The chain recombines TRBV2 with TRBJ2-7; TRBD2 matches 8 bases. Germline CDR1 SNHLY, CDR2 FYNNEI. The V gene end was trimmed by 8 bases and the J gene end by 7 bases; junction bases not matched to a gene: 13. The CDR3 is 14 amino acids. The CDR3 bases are TGTGCCAGCGGGGCCTCGGGAGGGCCGCGTGAGCAGTACTTC. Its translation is CASGASGGPREQYF.

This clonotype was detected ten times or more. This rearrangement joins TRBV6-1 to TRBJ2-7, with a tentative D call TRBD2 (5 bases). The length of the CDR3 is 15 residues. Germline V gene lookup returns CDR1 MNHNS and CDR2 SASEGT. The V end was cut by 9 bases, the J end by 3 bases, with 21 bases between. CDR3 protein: CASRVRRRRRYEQYF. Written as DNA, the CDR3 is TGTGCCAGTCGAGTACGGAGGAGACGTCGCTACGAGCAGTACTTC.

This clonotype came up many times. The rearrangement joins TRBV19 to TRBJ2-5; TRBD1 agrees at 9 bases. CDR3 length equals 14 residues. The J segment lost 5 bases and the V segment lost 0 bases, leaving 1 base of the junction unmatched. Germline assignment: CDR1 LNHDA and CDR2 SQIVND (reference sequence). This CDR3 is CASSIDGTGETQYF. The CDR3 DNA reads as TGTGCCAGTAGTATAGACGGGACAGGGGAGACCCAGTACTTC. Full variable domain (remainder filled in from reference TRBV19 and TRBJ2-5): DGGITQSPKYLFRKEGQNVTLSCEQNLNHDAMYWYRQDPGQGLRLIYYSQIVNDFQKGDIAEGYSVSREKKESFPLTVTSAQKNPTAFYLCASSIDGTGETQYFGPGTRLLVL.

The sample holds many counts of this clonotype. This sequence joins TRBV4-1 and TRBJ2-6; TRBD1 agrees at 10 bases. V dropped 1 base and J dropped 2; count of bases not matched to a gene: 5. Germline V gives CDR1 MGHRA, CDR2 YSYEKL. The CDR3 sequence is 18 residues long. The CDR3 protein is CASSQGVTGGAGANVLTF. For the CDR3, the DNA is TGCGCCAGCAGCCAAGGGGTGACAGGGGGCGCTGGGGCCAACGTCCTGACTTTC.

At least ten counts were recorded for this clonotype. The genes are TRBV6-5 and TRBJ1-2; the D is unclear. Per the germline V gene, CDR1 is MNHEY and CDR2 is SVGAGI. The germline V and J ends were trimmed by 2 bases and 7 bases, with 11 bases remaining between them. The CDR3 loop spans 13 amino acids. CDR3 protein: CASSYVRFTGYTF. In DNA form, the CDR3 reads TGTGCCAGCAGTTACGTCAGGTTTACTGGCTACACCTTC.